The present TCR beta chain was sequenced within a study of CD8+ T cells in alopecia areata. As for the study in general: Oral tofacitinib, 5 to 10 mg twice daily, was given in an open-label trial.

The germline V and J ends were trimmed by 1 base and 1 base, with 5 bases remaining between them. The CDR3 extends over 13 amino acids. Germline V gene sequence: CDR1 SGHTA, CDR2 FQGNSA. Overall study findings and caveats: Lesional scalp, especially alopecia totalis/universalis, showed higher clonality than normal scalp. It was observed that many expanded lesional clones persisted in scalp and blood during tofacitinib.

Described treatment: oral pan-JAK inhibitor, 5-10 mg twice daily. PBMCs provided sorted CD4+ and CD8+ T cells. The sequencing template was cDNA reverse transcribed from extracted RNA. Clones were read by immunoSEQ multiplex PCR, and TCRdb kept only the in-frame ones, dropping some. The sample consists of about 210,000 clones, less than 75% of them appearing once. Details on this clone: Its target is not known. Additional DNA sequences in this sample encode the identical CDR3.

The chain employs TRBV7-2 and TRBJ2-7; D is uncertain. The specimen was CD4+ T cells sorted from blood, collected at week 4, from a patient treated with tofacitinib. The source is a human donor with alopecia areata. DNA for the CDR3: TGTGCCAGCAGCTTAGAGAGGTCCTACGAGCAGTACTTC. Protein: CASSLERSYEQYF.